The 25 T cell receptor beta chains reported below all come from one sample, sequenced in a study of shared clonotypes between healthy human individuals. TCRdb's copy holds only in-frame clones and misses some; the assay was immunoSEQ multiplex PCR. Of approximately 590,000 clones in the sample, around 95% are singletons; the top ten hold over 0.09%. CD8 cells regarded as naive lacked CD45RO, were positively chosen for CCR7, and omitted terminally differentiated effector memory CD45RA+ cells. The source material was naive CD8+ T cells sorted from blood. The origin of the receptors is a woman between 25 and 40 years old in good health.

J is TRBJ1-2 and V is TRBV9; 8 bases agree with TRBD1. The CDR3 has 15 amino acids. Germline loops: CDR1 SGDLS, CDR2 YYNGEE. V was pared by 3 bases and J by 5 bases, with 9 bases of the junction left unmatched. In DNA, the CDR3 is TGTGCCAGCAGCGGACAGAGACAGGGGTTATATGGCTACACCTTC. Translation gives CASSGQRQGLYGYTF.

The rearrangement uses TRBV28 and TRBJ2-7; 9 bases align to TRBD2. V trimming: 6 bases; J trimming: 2 bases; junction bases outside the gene matches: 11. The CDR3 spans 16 residues. Germline lookup yields CDR1 MDHEN and CDR2 SYDVKM. In nucleotides, the CDR3 is TGTGCCAGCAGCATCCTTAGCGGGAGCGGTACCTACGAGCAGTACTTC. Protein sequence: CASSILSGSGTYEQYF.

As regards this clone: The sample has other DNA sequences that encode this CDR3 too. The chain joins TRBV7-9 to TRBJ2-7; 10 nucleotides align to TRBD2. CDR3 length equals 14 residues. Germline assignment: CDR1 SEHNR and CDR2 FQNEAQ (reference sequence). With 4 bases clipped from V and 1 base from J, the junction kept 1 base outside the gene matches. The CDR3 bases are TGTGCCAGCAGCTGGACTAGCGGATCCTACGAGCAGTACTTC. Its protein is CASSWTSGSYEQYF.

For this clone: The sample carries other DNA sequences with the same CDR3. The genes are TRBV5-6 and TRBJ2-7, with 7 bases fitting TRBD1. Germline lookup yields CDR1 SGHDT and CDR2 YYEEEE. Germline trimming cut 3 bases from V and 3 bases from J; bases unmatched to any gene: 3. The CDR3 spans 13 residues. CDR3 residues: CASSWDRGYEQYF. The CDR3 coding sequence is TGTGCCAGCAGCTGGGACAGAGGCTACGAGCAGTACTTC.

The genes are TRBV13 and TRBJ2-7, with 12 nucleotides matching TRBD2. CDR1 and CDR2 (germline): PRHDT, FYEKMQ (reference sequence). Trimming removed 5 bases from V and 7 bases from J; junction bases left unmatched: 12. This CDR3 region has 16 residues. In DNA form, the CDR3 reads TGTGCCAGCAGCAGTCGTCTAGCGGGAGGGCTTAGTGAGCAGTACTTC. Translated: CASSSRLAGGLSEQYF.

This chain joins TRBV5-4 and TRBJ2-1; TRBD2 is a possible D gene (5 bases). This CDR3 has 13 residues. Trimming removed 2 bases at V and 7 bases at J, with 10 bases between. The germline gives CDR1 SGHNT, CDR2 YYREEE (reference sequence). The DNA for the CDR3 is TGTGCCAGCAGCTTTACTAGTCAGAATGAGCAGTTCTTC. Encoded protein: CASSFTSQNEQFF. The full variable domain, in which reference TRBV5-4 and TRBJ2-1 provide the parts outside the CDR3, is ETGVTQSPTHLIKTRGQQVTLRCSSQSGHNTVSWYQQALGQGPQFIFQYYREEENGRGNFPPRFSGLQFPNYSSELNVNALELDDSALYLCASSFTSQNEQFFGPGTRLTVL.

CDR3 nucleotides: TGCGCCAGCAGCGTGGGGGAACAAGAGACCCAGTACTTC. Translating gives CASSVGEQETQYF. The rearrangement uses TRBV10-1 and TRBJ2-5; D is possibly TRBD1 or TRBD2 (5 bases each). Germline V gene lookup returns CDR1 WNHNN and CDR2 SYGVQD (reference sequence). V was trimmed by 6 bases and J by 2 bases, leaving 10 bases between them. This CDR3 contains 13 residues.

Note on this clone: Other nucleotide sequences in the sample specify the same CDR3. The rearrangement links TRBV6-5 to TRBJ2-2, with a weak D call TRBD2 (5 bases). Per germline, CDR1 MNHEY and CDR2 SVGAGI. The length of the CDR3 is 14 residues. V lost 2 bases to trimming and J lost 1 base, with 5 bases between them. The CDR3 DNA reads as TGTGCCAGCAGTTACGGACTGAACACCGGGGAGCTGTTTTTT. It specifies CASSYGLNTGELFF.

The chain is built from TRBV4-2 and TRBJ2-7; TRBD1 matches at 9 bases. This CDR3 region has 16 residues. J gave up 6 bases and V 2 bases, and 11 bases lay outside the gene matches. Germline values: CDR1 LGHNA, CDR2 YNFKEQ. For the CDR3, the DNA is TGTGCCAGCAGCCAAACGACCGGGACAGGGATAATCGAGCAGTACTTC. Its protein product is CASSQTTGTGIIEQYF.

The chain recombines TRBV7-8 with TRBJ2-1; TRBD2 matches at 9 bases. CDR1 is SGHVS, CDR2 FQNEAQ, per germline. This CDR3 region has 16 residues. V lost 2 bases and J lost 7; bases outside the gene matches: 9. DNA of the CDR3: TGTGCCAGCAGCTTATTCGGGACTAGCTTAGGAAATGAGCAGTTCTTC. Amino acids: CASSLFGTSLGNEQFF. Based on the CDR3 plus reference TRBV7-8 and TRBJ2-1, the full variable domain is GAGVSQSPRYKVAKRGQDVALRCDPISGHVSLFWYQQALGQGPEFLTYFQNEAQLDKSGLPSDRFFAERPEGSVSTLKIQRTQQEDSAVYLCASSLFGTSLGNEQFFGPGTRLTVL.

The V gene is TRBV29-1, the J gene TRBJ2-6; D ambiguous. The ends were cut back, 3 bases at V and 2 bases at J, with 11 bases in the middle. The CDR3 spans 15 residues. Looked up from germline, CDR1 is SQVTM and CDR2 is ANQGSEA. CDR3 amino acids: CSVEGFHAGANVLTF. The CDR3 region has the DNA TGCAGCGTTGAGGGGTTTCATGCTGGGGCCAACGTCCTGACTTTC.

This clone was found a few times. The V and J genes are TRBV5-4 and TRBJ2-5; D not certain. The germline V gene has CDR1 SGHNT and CDR2 YYREEE (reference sequence). Trimming took 2 bases from V and 2 from J, leaving 7 bases between them. The CDR3 consists of 13 residues. The chain's CDR3 is CASSFVAQETQYF. The CDR3 DNA is TGTGCCAGCAGCTTTGTAGCACAAGAGACCCAGTACTTC.

The rearrangement uses TRBV7-9 and TRBJ2-7; the match to TRBD2 covers 8 bases. Germline-derived CDR1 and CDR2 are SEHNR and FQNEAQ (reference sequence). The ends lost 3 bases at V and 1 base at J; junction bases unmatched: 2. This CDR3 comprises 14 residues. The CDR3 nucleotides are TGTGCCAGCAGCTTTAGCGGGACATCCTACGAGCAGTACTTC. As protein: CASSFSGTSYEQYF.

Turning to this clone: Distinct nucleotide sequences in the sample also encode this CDR3. CDR3 protein: CASSPGTGGNIQYF. The CDR3 nucleotides are TGTGCCAGCAGTCCGGGGACAGGAGGAAACATTCAGTACTTC. The chain is built from TRBV27 and TRBJ2-4; 8 positions match TRBD1. V was pared by 5 bases and J by 6 bases, with 6 bases of the junction left unmatched. Germline V CDR1 and CDR2: MNHEY, SMNVEV (reference sequence). The CDR3 has 14 amino acids.

V is TRBV7-6 and J is TRBJ2-5; 10 nucleotides match TRBD2. Germline CDR1 reads SGHVS; CDR2 reads FNYEAQ. V dropped 4 bases and J dropped 2; count of bases not matched to a gene: 16. This CDR3 spans 19 amino acids. CDR3 in amino acids: CASSWPYQLAGNDQETQYF. Here the CDR3 DNA reads TGTGCCAGCAGCTGGCCCTATCAACTAGCGGGAAACGATCAAGAGACCCAGTACTTC. Together with reference TRBV7-6 and TRBJ2-5, the CDR3 gives the full variable domain: GAGVSQSPRYKVTKRGQDVALRCDPISGHVSLYWYRQALGQGPEFLTYFNYEAQQDKSGLPNDRFSAERPEGSISTLTIQRTEQRDSAMYRCASSWPYQLAGNDQETQYFGPGTRLLVL.

The chain employs TRBV2 and TRBJ1-5; TRBD1 is a possible D gene (5 bases). Germline CDR1 is SNHLY and CDR2 is FYNNEI. The CDR3 has 16 amino acids. Trimming took 0 bases from V and 6 from J, leaving 15 bases between them. The CDR3 sequence is CASSEAAGWGIQPQHF. The CDR3 DNA is TGTGCCAGCAGTGAAGCCGCAGGGTGGGGTATTCAGCCCCAGCATTTT.

This clone was seen only once. The rearrangement links TRBV9 to TRBJ2-5, with D possibly called TRBD1 or TRBD2 (5 bases each). The CDR3 is 14 residues long. Trimming shortened V by 3 bases and J by 3 bases, and 12 bases separated the two germline ends. Germline CDR1 SGDLS, CDR2 YYNGEE. The CDR3 sequence is CASSGRDGKETQYF. The CDR3 nucleotides are TGTGCCAGCAGCGGAAGGGACGGTAAAGAGACCCAGTACTTC.

This sequence joins TRBV28 and TRBJ2-1; D gene ambiguous. With 1 base removed from V and 5 bases from J, the gap between germline ends came to 9 bases. CDR1 MDHEN and CDR2 SYDVKM come from the germline V gene. The CDR3 extends over 14 amino acids. CDR3 sequence: CASSLLSGHNEQFF. CDR3 DNA sequence: TGTGCCAGCAGTTTATTGTCAGGACACAATGAGCAGTTCTTC.

V gene TRBV4-1 combines with J gene TRBJ2-7, with 11 bases aligning to TRBD2. Trimming at V came to 2 bases and at J to 3 bases, leaving 3 bases not matched to a gene. CDR3 length equals 15 residues. Looked up from germline, CDR1 is MGHRA and CDR2 is YSYEKL. The DNA of the CDR3 is TGCGCCAGCAGCCAAACCGGACTAGCGGGCTACGAGCAGTACTTC. This encodes CASSQTGLAGYEQYF.

The chain has TRBV7-9 and TRBJ1-5; D not certain. Germline assignment: CDR1 SEHNR and CDR2 FQNEAQ (reference sequence). There are 15 residues in the CDR3. Trimming took off 11 bases at V and 0 bases at J, with 17 bases between the two ends. The CDR3 DNA sequence: TGTGCCGTCTCCTCTGAAGCGGGTAGCAATCAGCCCCAGCATTTT. It codes for CAVSSEAGSNQPQHF.

The J gene is TRBJ2-1, the V gene TRBV9; 8 positions match TRBD2. CDR1 is SGDLS and CDR2 is YYNGEE in the germline V gene. The V and J ends lost 0 bases and 7 bases, in that order; junction bases with no gene match: 15. The CDR3 runs 18 residues. The CDR3 is CASSVGGPGGSYNNEQFF. DNA of the CDR3: TGTGCCAGCAGCGTAGGAGGGCCGGGGGGGAGTTATAATAATGAGCAGTTCTTC.

The genes are TRBV30 and TRBJ2-7; D remains ambiguous. The CDR3 covers 13 residues. The germline V and J ends were trimmed by 0 bases and 3 bases, with 9 bases remaining between them. CDR1 GTSNPN and CDR2 SVGIG come from the germline V gene (reference sequence). CDR3 in amino acids: CAWSVSDLYEQYF. CDR3 nucleotide sequence: TGTGCCTGGAGTGTATCGGACCTCTACGAGCAGTACTTC.

The V and J genes are TRBV19 and TRBJ2-5; 10 nucleotides match TRBD1. From germline, CDR1 is LNHDA and CDR2 SQIVND (reference sequence). The CDR3 is made up of 16 amino acids. V was pared by 4 bases and J by 5 bases, with 10 bases of the junction left unmatched. CDR3 bases: TGTGCCAGTAGTACCTACAGGACAGGGGGAGAGGAGACCCAGTACTTC. It yields the protein CASSTYRTGGEETQYF.

The chain couples TRBV5-6 to TRBJ2-7; D perhaps matches TRBD2 (5 bases). Germline assignment: CDR1 SGHDT and CDR2 YYEEEE. This CDR3 region has 13 residues. V shed 3 bases and J shed 0 bases, with 7 bases lying between them. DNA of the CDR3: TGTGCCAGCAGCTCGGGGATCTCCTACGAGCAGTACTTC. Its protein is CASSSGISYEQYF.

The chain carries TRBV19 and TRBJ1-5; D remains unclear. The V gene's germline CDR1 is LNHDA and CDR2 SQIVND (reference sequence). V lost 7 bases and J lost 4, with 14 bases in between. This CDR3 contains 14 residues. In DNA form, the CDR3 reads TGTGCCAGTAAAGGTGGATTGGGAAATCAGCCCCAGCATTTT. Residues: CASKGGLGNQPQHF.